This TCR beta chain was identified during a study of shared clonotypes between healthy human individuals. From germline, CDR1 is SEHNR and CDR2 FQNEAQ (reference sequence). The CDR3 spans 16 residues. V was pared by 3 bases and J by 0 bases, with 15 bases between. The donors were adults (healthy and HIV-negative) with no recent acute infections or vaccinations. Method: immunoSEQ multiplex PCR; TCRdb's copy keeps in-frame clones and lacks some. The sample carries approximately 2.5 million clones, 80% to 95% recorded once. The sequenced sample consisted of naive CD4+ T cells from PBMCs. Subset here: CD45RA+ positively selected. This receptor was identified in a man younger than 35 in good health. Some clones in this sample may be carry-over from other donors' samples. The chain joins TRBV7-9 to TRBJ2-7; the D is unclear. The DNA for the CDR3 is TGTGCCAGCAGCTTCGGTTATCCAGGCTACTCCTACGAGCAGTACTTC. Amino acid sequence: CASSFGYPGYSYEQYF.